This is a list of T cell receptor beta chains from one sample in a study of siplizumab effects on memory and regulatory T cells. Sequenced by immunoSEQ multiplex PCR; TCRdb stores in-frame clones only, minus some. The sample carries about 50,000 clones, roughly 87% recorded once. The sequenced sample consisted of naive CD8+ T cells sorted from blood. The receptor set was obtained from a human donor in good health. Both conserved end residues are part of each CDR3. The D gene is left open where the match is weak. Size values are once, few and many counts, or a class for expanded clones, and some rows have none.

TRBJ2-2 TRBD1 TRBV25-1 NA CASSESRGTGGTGELFF TGTGCCAGCAGTGAATCTCGAGGGACAGGGGGCACCGGGGAGCTGTTTTTT
TRBJ2-2 NA TRBV5-8 NA CASSLGPSTGELFF TGTGCCAGCAGCTTGGGACCCAGCACCGGGGAGCTGTTTTTT
TRBJ2-1 NA TRBV7-8 NA CASSPPQSIYNEQFF TGTGCCAGCAGCCCCCCCCAATCCATCTACAATGAGCAGTTCTTC
TRBJ2-7 TRBD2 TRBV7-7 once CASSLILGGTHEQYF TGTGCTAGCAGCTTAATTTTGGGGGGGACCCACGAGCAGTACTTC
TRBJ2-3 NA TRBV18 NA CASSDAKRFTSTDTQYF TGTGCCAGCTCGGATGCTAAAAGGTTTACTAGCACAGATACGCAGTATTTT
TRBJ1-1 TRBD1 TRBV19 NA CASSIVAIGQGRTEAFF TGTGCCAGTAGTATAGTCGCTATAGGACAGGGTCGAACTGAAGCTTTCTTT
TRBJ2-1 NA TRBV6-5 NA CASSRTDSFNEQFF TGTGCCAGCAGTCGGACAGACAGTTTCAATGAGCAGTTCTTC
TRBJ2-7 TRBD1 TRBV7-9 NA CASSSQTGGNIFEQYF TGTGCCAGCAGCTCCCAAACAGGGGGAAATATCTTCGAGCAGTACTTC
TRBJ2-1 NA TRBV7-2 NA CASSLVGAGSSYNEQFF TGTGCCAGCAGCTTAGTTGGGGCGGGGAGCTCCTACAATGAGCAGTTCTTC
TRBJ2-1 NA TRBV7-2 NA CASSLGSEYEQFF TGTGCCAGCAGCTTAGGTAGCGAGTATGAGCAGTTCTTC
TRBJ1-2 TRBD1 TRBV18 NA CASSPGGQIYGYTF TGTGCCAGCTCACCAGGGGGACAGATCTATGGCTACACCTTC
TRBJ1-4 NA TRBV7-9 NA CASTTDGLGKLFF TGTGCCAGCACCACGGACGGCTTAGGAAAACTGTTTTTT
TRBJ2-6 NA TRBV7-6 NA CASSLVSVFEAGANVLTF TGTGCCAGCAGCTTAGTAAGCGTCTTCGAGGCTGGGGCCAACGTCCTGACTTTC
TRBJ2-3 NA TRBV5-1 NA CASSSYGITDTQYF TGCGCCAGCAGCTCCTATGGAATCACAGATACGCAGTATTTT
TRBJ2-7 TRBD1 TRBV5-5 NA CASSSRWGQYYEQYF TGTGCCAGCAGCTCCCGCTGGGGACAGTACTACGAGCAGTACTTC
TRBJ2-3 NA TRBV7-3 NA CASSLLGLLDTQYF TGTGCCAGCAGCTTACTCGGGCTCTTAGATACGCAGTATTTT
TRBJ1-1 NA TRBV27 NA CASRGGVTEAFF TGTGCCAGCAGGGGAGGGGTAACTGAAGCTTTCTTT
TRBJ1-4 NA TRBV7-2 NA CASSPWTGSTNEKLFF TGTGCCAGCAGCCCCTGGACCGGATCAACTAATGAAAAACTGTTTTTT
TRBJ2-7 NA TRBV10-2 once CASRDIYEQYF TGCGCCAGCAGGGACATCTACGAGCAGTACTTC
TRBJ2-1 NA TRBV4-1 NA CASSQAGDPVNEQFF TGCGCCAGCAGCCAAGCAGGGGACCCCGTCAATGAGCAGTTCTTC
TRBJ2-7 NA TRBV5-4 NA CASSLGPSSYEQYF TGTGCCAGCAGCTTGGGCCCCAGCTCCTACGAGCAGTACTTC
TRBJ2-1 NA TRBV5-1 NA CASSWGPSYNEQFF TGCGCCAGCAGCTGGGGACCTTCCTACAATGAGCAGTTCTTC
TRBJ2-1 TRBD1 TRBV19 NA CASSIWPSRDRVNNEQFF TGTGCCAGTAGTATATGGCCCTCAAGGGACAGGGTGAACAATGAGCAGTTCTTC
TRBJ2-1 NA TRBV7-6 NA CASSLVLGAYNEQFF TGTGCCAGCAGCTTAGTACTGGGAGCGTACAATGAGCAGTTCTTC
TRBJ1-1 NA TRBV5-4 NA CASSPPAGRGTEAFF TGTGCCAGCAGCCCGCCGGCCGGCCGGGGCACTGAAGCTTTCTTT
TRBJ2-7 TRBD1 TRBV7-9 NA CASSQDRVFEQYF TGTGCCAGCAGCCAGGACAGGGTCTTCGAGCAGTACTTC
TRBJ2-7 NA TRBV4-1 NA CASSQETVSYEQYF TGCGCCAGCAGCCAAGAGACGGTCTCCTACGAGCAGTACTTC
TRBJ2-7 NA TRBV7-9 once CASRIGATHEQYF TGTGCCAGCAGAATAGGGGCCACACACGAGCAGTACTTC
TRBJ1-1 TRBD1 TRBV5-1 NA CASSLSTGDHGFF TGCGCCAGCAGCTTATCTACAGGGGATCACGGTTTCTTT
TRBJ2-7 NA TRBV6-1 NA CASMSGGLGEQYF TGTGCCAGCATGAGTGGGGGACTCGGCGAGCAGTACTTC
TRBJ1-1 NA TRBV6-1 NA CASIKNTEAFF TGTGCCAGCATCAAGAACACTGAAGCTTTCTTT
TRBJ1-1 TRBD1 TRBV19 NA CASSSGGLTEAFF TGTGCCAGTAGCTCAGGGGGCTTGACTGAAGCTTTCTTT
TRBJ2-5 NA TRBV6-5 NA CASSYSETQYF TGTGCCAGCAGTTACTCAGAGACCCAGTACTTC
TRBJ2-1 NA TRBV27 NA CASMGDLREQFF TGTGCCAGCATGGGGGACCTCAGAGAGCAGTTCTTC
TRBJ2-7 NA TRBV7-9 NA CASSLAGGLNSYEQYF TGTGCCAGCAGCTTAGCCGGCGGCCTCAATTCCTACGAGCAGTACTTC